The text below deals with one T cell receptor beta chain. Its antigen is unidentified. Blood got drawn at baseline, again on cycle 4 day 1, and then on cycle 7 day 1. Data came from immunoSEQ multiplex PCR; TCRdb stores just in-frame clones and leaves some out. The sample records under 100,000 clones, around 92% being singletons. Germline CDR1 is MNHEY and CDR2 is SMNVEV (reference sequence). The V gene end was trimmed by 2 bases and the J gene end by 7 bases; junction bases not matched to a gene: 6. The CDR3 extends over 15 amino acids. This record comes from a study of OX40 agonist ivuxolimab in advanced cancers. On the study more broadly: The patients' treatment was ivuxolimab, an agonistic anti-OX40 (CD134) antibody. It was permissible to have had prior anti-PD-1, anti-PD-L1 or anti-CTLA-4 therapy, and around 43% had some. Regarding the study as a whole: Certain nonresponders likewise exhibited a low normalized T-cell clonal expansion.

The receptor's source is an adult with an advanced solid tumor such as melanoma, head and neck, liver or kidney cancer. The material sequenced was CD4+ or CD8+ T cells sorted from blood, taken in a trial of the OX40 agonist ivuxolimab. The chain combines TRBV27 with TRBJ1-4, with 8 bases aligning to TRBD1. CDR3 region: CASSLSRGPGEKLFF. DNA of the CDR3: TGTGCCAGCAGTTTAAGCAGGGGGCCTGGTGAAAAACTGTTTTTT.